The sample holds a few counts of the clone carrying this TCR beta chain. Antigen specificity is unknown. The data stem from a study of T cell responses to AZD1222 COVID-19 vaccine. About the study: Second-dose groups at about 4 or about 12 weeks were pooled.

The junction had 13 bases not matched to a gene; V was cut back by 1 base and J by 2 bases. This CDR3 has 19 amino acids. Germline CDR1 and CDR2: SGHAT and FQNNGV. General study results and limits: All repertoire sampling was performed exclusively after the peak T cell response. Clonal diversity was possibly underestimated; the donors were predominantly white British and more often female.

TCRdb keeps only in-frame clones here, not all; method: immunoSEQ multiplex PCR. This table holds approximately 160,000 clones, about nine tenths found once. This clonotype originated in an adult in good health. This material consisted of peripheral blood, taken on day 0 of AZD1222 vaccination. The chain carries TRBV11-2 and TRBJ1-5; 8 bases map to TRBD1. CDR3 sequence reads: CASSLVGVPGQGGNQPQHF. As DNA, the CDR3 is TGTGCCAGCAGCTTAGTAGGAGTACCCGGACAGGGTGGCAATCAGCCCCAGCATTTT.